This T cell receptor beta chain was found in a study of cytomegalovirus exposure and HLA in healthy donors. Study-wide context: The 120 or so validation repertoires were reported in a later analysis to have been generated on the same platform as the 500 to 700 first-cohort repertoires.

TCRdb's copy holds only in-frame clones and misses some; the assay was immunoSEQ multiplex PCR. Here the sample spans around 70,000 clones, around 94% being singletons. This clone was counted once. Its cognate antigen is unknown. Findings and caveats of the study: The authors enumerated around 150 TCR beta chains as linked to cytomegalovirus.

The source is a man younger than 35 in good health and CMV-seropositive. The sequenced material came from PBMCs.

This chain's CDR3 is CASSFPGTTSYEQYF. CDR3 nucleotide sequence: TGTGCCAGCAGTTTCCCCGGGACTACCTCCTACGAGCAGTACTTC. This chain joins TRBV28 and TRBJ2-7; 7 bases match TRBD2. The CDR3 sequence is 15 residues long. V lost 3 bases to trimming and J lost 0 bases; unmatched junction nucleotides: 5. CDR1 and CDR2 (germline): MDHEN, SYDVKM.